The rows below give T cell receptor beta chains drawn from one sample of a study of identical twins' blood T cells. A single record per CDR3 protein comes from TCRdb applying MiXCR to the 5' RACE reads. The table shows roughly 380,000 distinct CDR3 sequences, with about 28% occurring only once. Sequencing input: PBMCs. All receptors come from a woman aged 18 to 50 in good health. The CDR3 runs from the conserved cysteine through the conserved F or W. The D gene is left open where the match is weak. For some rows the clone size is stated as once, few or many, or as a class when expanded; others skip it.

>NA|NA|TRBV6-1|TRBJ1-6
CASSEFLGHSPFHF
>NA|NA|TRBV6-2/TRBV6-3|TRBJ2-1
CASSYSIVTGFNEQFF
>few|NA|TRBV6-5|TRBJ2-3
CASGANPDTQYF
>few|NA|TRBV4-3|TRBJ2-3
CASSQDWGISTDTQYF
>few|NA|TRBV9|TRBJ2-5
CASSVTAQETQYF
>NA|NA|TRBV29-1|TRBJ1-1
CSVEGGWDTEAFF
>few|TRBD1|TRBV5-1|TRBJ2-1
CASTSLGQVGDEQFF
>once|TRBD1|TRBV6-2/TRBV6-3|TRBJ1-1
CASSESRDRGTEAFF
>NA|NA|TRBV10-3|TRBJ2-7
CATQGGYEQYF
>NA|TRBD1|TRBV13|TRBJ2-7
CASSGPQGQYYEQYF
>NA|NA|TRBV29-1|TRBJ2-5
CSVERRIEETQYF
>NA|NA|TRBV11-2|TRBJ1-2
CASSPRDTSNYGYTF
>NA|TRBD2|TRBV9|TRBJ2-1
CASSRTSGSGEQFF
>NA|TRBD1|TRBV20-1|TRBJ1-1
CSAKRQGSVLTEAFF
>NA|NA|TRBV10-3|TRBJ1-4
CAIAAATNEKLFF
>few|NA|TRBV6-5|TRBJ2-3
CASSYGLGGGTQYF
>few|TRBD1|TRBV12-3/TRBV12-4|TRBJ1-2
CASKLDREAYGYTF
>few|TRBD2|TRBV5-4|TRBJ2-5
CASSLSGGRLQETQYF
>NA|NA|TRBV7-9|TRBJ1-5
CASSLLDGPNQPQHF
>NA|NA|TRBV5-1|TRBJ1-1
CASSPAAAPMNTEAFF
>many|NA|TRBV6-6|TRBJ2-3
CASSYLGTDTQYF
>NA|NA|TRBV2|TRBJ1-2
CASSEKGRGHGYTF